The subject of this entry is one TCR beta chain. Its antigen is currently unknown. The sample belongs to a study of monozygotic twins with inflammatory bowel disease. General study points: It was not supported that a single strong signal or clonotype was associated with IBD. With others, IBD patients shared fewer clonotypes than healthy twins did, especially with disease activity.

TCRdb re-called the 5' RACE reads, yielding one record per CDR3 amino acid sequence without DNA. This sample's table reports 140,000 to 150,000 distinct CDR3 sequences. Sequencing was done on a sample of blood. The sequence was obtained from a human donor with ulcerative colitis or Crohn's disease, or a healthy co-twin of an affected twin (not recorded which).

The CDR3 sequence: CASSYGQGLVSDTQYF. The chain links TRBV5-1 to TRBJ2-3; with no DNA, the TCRdb D assignment of TRBD1 cannot be verified. In germline, CDR1 is SGHRS, CDR2 YFSETQ. The CDR3 totals 16 residues.